These 31 T cell receptor beta chains were all obtained from the same sample, sequenced in a study of blood T cell repertoires in COVID-19. Libraries were prepared by immunoSEQ multiplex PCR; TCRdb keeps only in-frame clonotypes and omits some of them. The sample lists tens of thousands of clones; around 90% were seen once. The sample consisted of peripheral blood. The receptors shown here come from a woman aged 80 or older with active or convalescent COVID-19.

The chain links TRBV6-5 to TRBJ2-2, with a weak D call TRBD2 (5 bases). Deletions cut 5 bases from V and 1 base from J, with 8 bases between. The CDR3 runs to 14 residues. Germline V gene lookup returns CDR1 MNHEY and CDR2 SVGAGI. As DNA, the CDR3 is TGTGCCAGCAGTCCCCGGGAGAACACCGGGGAGCTGTTTTTT. Its translation is CASSPRENTGELFF.

The gene calls are TRBV5-1 and TRBJ2-1, with a possible D match to TRBD2 (5 bases). Between the trimmed V and J ends, which lost 4 bases and 6 bases, there was a span of 8 bases. The CDR3 totals 12 residues. Germline-derived CDR1 and CDR2 are SGHRS and YFSETQ. For the CDR3, the DNA is TGCGCCAGCAGCCACGAGGGCAATGAGCAGTTCTTC. The encoded protein is CASSHEGNEQFF.

This rearrangement joins TRBV3-1 (or the pseudogene TRBV3-2) to TRBJ2-3; TRBD2 matches 14 bases. In germline, CDR1 is LGHDT, CDR2 YNNKEL (reference sequence). The CDR3 is made up of 16 amino acids. The V gene end was trimmed by 4 bases and the J gene end by 7 bases; junction bases not matched to a gene: 7. The CDR3 DNA reads as TGTGCCAGCAGCCCAGGACTAGCGGGGGGAACTTATACGCAGTATTTT. Protein product: CASSPGLAGGTYTQYF.

This clone was counted between two and nine times. The V and J genes are TRBV7-2 and TRBJ2-7; D is ambiguous. Germline values: CDR1 SGHTA, CDR2 FQGNSA. V was clipped by 4 bases and J by 2 bases, with 15 bases between them. This CDR3 contains 15 residues. The CDR3 sequence is CASSSSMVRAYEQYF. The CDR3 DNA sequence: TGTGCCAGCAGCTCCTCTATGGTTCGAGCCTACGAGCAGTACTTC.

This chain connects TRBV28 to TRBJ1-1; 8 positions agree with TRBD1. CDR3 length: 16 residues. The V gene end was trimmed by 5 bases and the J gene end by 3 bases; junction bases not matched to a gene: 11. Germline V CDR1 and CDR2: MDHEN, SYDVKM. The CDR3 nucleotides read TGTGCCAGCAGTCTCGGCCCTCAGGGGGCGGACACTGAAGCTTTCTTT. Translation: CASSLGPQGADTEAFF. The whole variable domain, filled in from reference TRBV28 and TRBJ1-1, reads DVKVTQSSRYLVKRTGEKVFLECVQDMDHENMFWYRQDPGLGLRLIYFSYDVKMKEKGDIPEGYSVSREKKERFSLILESASTNQTSMYLCASSLGPQGADTEAFFGQGTRLTVV.

This chain connects TRBV2 to TRBJ1-5; D possibly corresponds to TRBD1 (6 bases). Trimming pared 3 bases from V and 2 bases from J, leaving 8 bases between. Germline loops: CDR1 SNHLY, CDR2 FYNNEI. This CDR3 region has 14 residues. CDR3 loop: CASSDSGGNQPQHF. CDR3 nucleotide sequence: TGTGCCAGCAGTGATTCAGGGGGCAATCAGCCCCAGCATTTT.

This chain links TRBV27 with TRBJ1-1; weak D call: TRBD1 (5 bases). Germline V gene data show CDR1 as MNHEY and CDR2 as SMNVEV (reference sequence). With 6 bases removed from V and 0 bases from J, the gap between germline ends came to 11 bases. The CDR3 loop spans 14 amino acids. Here the CDR3 DNA reads TGTGCCAGCAGCCGAATAGGGGTGAACACTGAAGCTTTCTTT. This translates into CASSRIGVNTEAFF.

V gene TRBV7-9 combines with J gene TRBJ2-7; unclear D gene. V was cut by 1 base and J by 3 bases, with 7 bases left in between. Germline V gene data show CDR1 as SEHNR and CDR2 as FQNEAQ (reference sequence). This CDR3 has 13 amino acids. For the CDR3, the DNA is TGTGCCAGCAGCTTAGGGCTGTTCTACGAGCAGTACTTC. Its translation: CASSLGLFYEQYF.

The chain employs TRBV28 and TRBJ2-7; 8 positions match TRBD1. V was pared by 4 bases and J by 3 bases, with 8 bases of the junction left unmatched. Germline CDR1 MDHEN, CDR2 SYDVKM. The CDR3 loop spans 15 amino acids. CDR3 coding DNA: TGTGCCAGCAGTTCCTTCTCCGGGACAGGCTACGAGCAGTACTTC. This translates into CASSSFSGTGYEQYF. The variable domain in full, completed from reference TRBV28 and TRBJ2-7, reads DVKVTQSSRYLVKRTGEKVFLECVQDMDHENMFWYRQDPGLGLRLIYFSYDVKMKEKGDIPEGYSVSREKKERFSLILESASTNQTSMYLCASSSFSGTGYEQYFGPGTRLTVT.

The chain uses TRBV18 and TRBJ2-7; possibly TRBD2 for D (6 bases). Germline V gives CDR1 KGHSH, CDR2 LQKENI. This CDR3 has 13 residues. The CDR3 DNA is TGTGTTCCGGGGGTACCGAGGGAGTACGAGCAGTACTTC. Its translation: CVPGVPREYEQYF. The full variable domain, with the rest looked up from reference TRBV18 and TRBJ2-7, is NAGVMQNPRHLVRRRGQEARLRCSPMKGHSHVYWYRQLPEEGLKFMVYLQKENIIDESGMPKERFSAEFPKEGPSILRIQQVVRGDSAAYFCVPGVPREYEQYFGPGTRLTVT.

This chain joins TRBV7-2 and TRBJ1-2, with D unresolved. Between the trimmed V and J ends, which lost 0 bases and 7 bases, there was a span of 15 bases. Germline assignment: CDR1 SGHTA and CDR2 FQGNSA. The length of the CDR3 is 15 residues. The CDR3 coding sequence is TGTGCCAGCAGCTTAGCAACGAGGACTGTATTTGGCTACACCTTC. Amino acids: CASSLATRTVFGYTF.

This chain joins TRBV28 and TRBJ2-2; D may be TRBD1 (8 bases). Germline assignment: CDR1 MDHEN and CDR2 SYDVKM. The germline V and J ends were trimmed by 5 bases and 5 bases, with 18 bases remaining between them. The CDR3 extends over 16 amino acids. The CDR3 loop is CASSLRQGRGTGELFF. In DNA, the CDR3 is TGTGCCAGCAGTCTCCGACAGGGGCGGGGGACCGGGGAGCTGTTTTTT.

The genes are TRBV6-1 and TRBJ2-1; D uncertain. The CDR3 spans 16 residues. Trimming took 2 bases from V and 2 from J, leaving 13 bases between them. The germline V gene encodes CDR1 MNHNS and CDR2 SASEGT. CDR3 in amino acids: CASSEMVSVTYNEQFF. The CDR3 nucleotides are TGTGCCAGCAGTGAAATGGTCAGTGTGACCTACAATGAGCAGTTCTTC.

This chain links TRBV10-3 with TRBJ2-1; 11 nucleotides align to TRBD2. Germline CDR1 reads ENHRY; CDR2 reads SYGVKD. The ends lost 9 bases at V and 5 bases at J; junction bases unmatched: 6. The length of the CDR3 is 14 residues. This CDR3 reads CAMNSGRADNEQFF. The CDR3, as DNA: TGTGCCATGAATAGCGGGAGGGCGGACAATGAGCAGTTCTTC.

The genes are TRBV4-2 and TRBJ2-2; 12 bases line up with TRBD2. The germline V gene encodes CDR1 LGHNA and CDR2 YNFKEQ. The CDR3 sequence is 17 residues long. The V and J ends lost 0 bases and 4 bases, in that order; junction bases with no gene match: 3. CDR3 residues: CASSQDQLAGGTGELFF. The CDR3, as DNA: TGTGCCAGCAGCCAAGATCAACTAGCGGGGGGCACCGGGGAGCTGTTTTTT.

This clone is a singleton in its sample. V usage is TRBV14 and J usage is TRBJ2-1; 12 bases are shared with TRBD2. The CDR3 has 15 amino acids. V dropped 5 bases and J dropped 7; count of bases not matched to a gene: 6. Germline V gene data show CDR1 as SGHDN and CDR2 as FVKESK. The CDR3 sequence: CASSEGLAGYNEQFF. The CDR3 region has the DNA TGTGCCAGCAGCGAAGGACTAGCGGGATATAATGAGCAGTTCTTC.

The chain uses TRBV28 and TRBJ2-7; 15 nucleotides agree with TRBD2. Trimming removed 5 bases from V and 3 bases from J; junction bases left unmatched: 14. This CDR3 is 19 amino acids long. Per the germline V gene, CDR1 is MDHEN and CDR2 is SYDVKM. This chain's CDR3 is CASSTIPGLAGGALYEQYF. Written as DNA, the CDR3 is TGTGCCAGCAGTACCATTCCGGGACTAGCGGGGGGCGCCCTCTACGAGCAGTACTTC.

This clone showed up just a few times. The J gene is TRBJ2-2, the V gene TRBV7-9; 8 bases map to TRBD2. The CDR3 spans 17 residues. V was clipped by 3 bases and J by 4 bases; unmatched bases: 10. The germline gives CDR1 SEHNR, CDR2 FQNEAQ (reference sequence). The CDR3 coding sequence is TGTGCCAGCAGCTTCTCCGGGAGGGGCGCCGGCACCGGGGAGCTGTTTTTT. It codes for CASSFSGRGAGTGELFF. Variable domain in full (rest from reference TRBV7-9 and TRBJ2-2): DTGVSQNPRHKITKRGQNVTFRCDPISEHNRLYWYRQTLGQGPEFLTYFQNEAQLEKSRLLSDRFSAERPKGSFSTLEIQRTEQGDSAMYLCASSFSGRGAGTGELFFGEGSRLTVL.

The chain links TRBV7-2 to TRBJ2-3, with 8 bases that match TRBD2. CDR3 size: 16 residues. The germline CDR1 and CDR2 sequences are SGHTA and FQGNSA. With 5 bases clipped from V and 5 bases from J, the junction kept 12 bases outside the gene matches. The CDR3 region has the DNA TGTGCCAGCAGCCCCCAAGGTCGCGGGGGGAGAGATACGCAGTATTTT. The encoded protein is CASSPQGRGGRDTQYF.

This chain connects TRBV5-1 to TRBJ1-3; D remains unclear. Trimming left V 0 bases short and J 11 bases short, with 12 bases between. CDR3 size: 13 residues. Germline V gene data show CDR1 as SGHRS and CDR2 as YFSETQ. The CDR3 loop is CASSLERFYPIYF. The CDR3 nucleotides are TGCGCCAGCAGCTTGGAGAGGTTTTACCCCATATATTTT.

The V gene is TRBV19, the J gene TRBJ2-1; 7 positions match TRBD2. CDR3 length: 15 amino acids. Germline trimming cut 3 bases from V and 7 bases from J; bases unmatched to any gene: 9. Germline V CDR1 and CDR2: LNHDA, SQIVND (reference sequence). The CDR3 loop is CASSILAGVANEQFF. CDR3 in DNA: TGTGCCAGTAGTATCCTCGCGGGAGTCGCGAATGAGCAGTTCTTC.

V and J are TRBV15 and TRBJ1-5; 8 nucleotides match TRBD1. The CDR3 contains 17 residues. V was pared by 0 bases and J by 3 bases, with 7 bases of the junction left unmatched. Germline assignment: CDR1 LNHNV and CDR2 YYDKDF (reference sequence). This CDR3 is CATSRDVGTGPNQPQHF. In nucleotides, the CDR3 is TGTGCCACCAGCAGAGATGTGGGGACAGGTCCCAATCAGCCCCAGCATTTT. Based on the CDR3 plus reference TRBV15 and TRBJ1-5, the full variable domain is DAMVIQNPRYQVTQFGKPVTLSCSQTLNHNVMYWYQQKSSQAPKLLFHYYDKDFNNEADTPDNFQSRRPNTSFCFLDIRSPGLGDTAMYLCATSRDVGTGPNQPQHFGDGTRLSIL.

V usage is TRBV5-6 and J usage is TRBJ2-1, with 8 bases fitting TRBD2. The CDR3 contains 18 residues. The germline V gene encodes CDR1 SGHDT and CDR2 YYEEEE. Trimming took 3 bases from V and 2 from J; bases not matched to a gene: 13. Here the CDR3 reads CASSSGPGGLLTYNEQFF. The DNA for the CDR3 is TGTGCCAGCAGCTCGGGACCGGGGGGGCTACTGACCTACAATGAGCAGTTCTTC.

This chain connects TRBV21-1 to TRBJ1-1; TRBD1 reflects the table's D call only, with no check against the DNA. TRBV21-1 corresponds to a pseudogene. This CDR3 contains 17 residues. The CDR3 DNA reads TGTGCCAGCAGCAAATTAGGGGACAGGGGGCGCAACACTGAAGCTTTCTTT. This encodes CASSKLGDRGRNTEAFF.

The J gene is TRBJ1-1, the V gene TRBV6-5; the D gene is possibly TRBD1 (6 bases). Germline V CDR1 and CDR2: MNHEY, SVGAGI. The CDR3 is 13 amino acids. Trimming took off 9 bases at V and 0 bases at J, with 11 bases between the two ends. CDR3 residues: CASSYRVNTEAFF. The CDR3 nucleotides are TGTGCCAGTTCGTACAGGGTGAACACTGAAGCTTTCTTT.

The chain uses TRBV4-3 and TRBJ1-4; D unresolved. Germline lookup yields CDR1 LGHNA and CDR2 YSLEER. This CDR3 is 18 amino acids long. V lost 0 bases to trimming and J lost 5 bases, with 19 bases between them. The CDR3 nucleotides are TGCGCCAGCAGCCAAGATCGAGCCTCAGGAAGCCGGAATGAAAAACTGTTTTTT. Amino acids: CASSQDRASGSRNEKLFF.

This chain uses TRBV10-3 with TRBJ2-7; weak D call: TRBD1 (6 bases). V lost 6 bases to trimming and J lost 2 bases, with 14 bases between them. This CDR3 is 14 amino acids long. Germline assignment: CDR1 ENHRY and CDR2 SYGVKD. This CDR3 reads CAISPSTGAYEQYF. As DNA, the CDR3 is TGTGCCATCAGCCCATCGACAGGAGCCTACGAGCAGTACTTC.

The rearrangement joins TRBV20-1 to TRBJ2-7, with TRBD2 matching 7 bases. The CDR3 extends over 11 amino acids. Germline-derived CDR1 and CDR2 are DFQATT and SNEGSKA (reference sequence). The CDR3 reads CTIPRGDEQYF. The CDR3 DNA reads as TGCACTATACCCCGGGGGGACGAGCAGTACTTC.

This clone appeared a single time. V is TRBV9 and J is TRBJ2-1, with D unresolved. Trimming took off 1 base at V and 7 bases at J, with 6 bases between the two ends. Germline values: CDR1 SGDLS, CDR2 YYNGEE. The CDR3 extends over 12 amino acids. The CDR3 nucleotides are TGTGCCAGCAGCGTATCGCGGAATGAGCAGTTCTTC. This gives the protein CASSVSRNEQFF. The whole variable domain, remainder taken from reference TRBV9 and TRBJ2-1, is DSGVTQTPKHLITATGQRVTLRCSPRSGDLSVYWYQQSLDQGLQFLIQYYNGEERAKGNILERFSAQQFPDLHSELNLSSLELGDSALYFCASSVSRNEQFFGPGTRLTVL.

This clone showed up just a few times. The chain has TRBV19 and TRBJ1-6; D gene uncertain. The CDR3 totals 13 residues. Germline V gene sequence: CDR1 LNHDA, CDR2 SQIVND (reference sequence). Trimming shortened V by 2 bases and J by 6 bases, and 5 bases separated the two germline ends. CDR3 sequence (DNA): TGTGCCAGTAGTATAACTGGTAATTCACCCCTCCACTTT. Residues: CASSITGNSPLHF. The entire variable domain, with the rest obtained from reference TRBV19 and TRBJ1-6, is as follows: DGGITQSPKYLFRKEGQNVTLSCEQNLNHDAMYWYRQDPGQGLRLIYYSQIVNDFQKGDIAEGYSVSREKKESFPLTVTSAQKNPTAFYLCASSITGNSPLHFGNGTRLTVT.

By proportion, this clone is medium-sized. This sequence joins TRBV9 and TRBJ2-7; maybe TRBD2 (6 bases). Germline V gives CDR1 SGDLS, CDR2 YYNGEE. The germline V and J ends were trimmed by 3 bases and 0 bases, with 13 bases remaining between them. The CDR3 contains 15 residues. The CDR3 bases are TGTGCCAGCAGCGCGAGTGGCGGGGCCTCCTACGAGCAGTACTTC. This gives the protein CASSASGGASYEQYF.